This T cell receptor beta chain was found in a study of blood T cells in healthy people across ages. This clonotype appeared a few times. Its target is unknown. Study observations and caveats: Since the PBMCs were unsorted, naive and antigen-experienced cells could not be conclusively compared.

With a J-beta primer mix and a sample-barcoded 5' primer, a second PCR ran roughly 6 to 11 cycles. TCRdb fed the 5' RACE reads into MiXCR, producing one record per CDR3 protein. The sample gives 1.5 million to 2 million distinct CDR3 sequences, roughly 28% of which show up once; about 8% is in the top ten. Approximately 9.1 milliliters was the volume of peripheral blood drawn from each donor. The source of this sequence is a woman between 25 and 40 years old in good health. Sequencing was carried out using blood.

The CDR3 DNA sequence: TGCAGTGCTAATGACTACAATGAGCAGTTCTTC. Translation gives CSANDYNEQFF. The chain links TRBV20-1 to TRBJ2-1; D is uncertain. From germline, CDR1 is DFQATT and CDR2 SNEGSKA (reference sequence). There are 11 residues in the CDR3. Trimming shortened V by 4 bases and J by 3 bases, and 4 bases separated the two germline ends.